These T cell receptor beta chains were read from a single sample in a study of cytomegalovirus exposure and HLA in healthy donors. Sequencing used immunoSEQ multiplex PCR; TCRdb keeps in-frame clones, though not all of them. The data show approximately 120,000 clones, 70% to 85% seen once. Sequencing used PBMCs. The receptors come from a woman aged 40 to 49 in good health and CMV-seropositive. Both conserved end residues are part of each CDR3. A D gene is named only where the DNA matches it firmly. Size is omitted from some rows. Given values are once, few, many or a class for expanded clones.

D,size,J,V,CDR3,DNA
TRBD1,-,TRBJ1-2,TRBV19,CASTGTGDYYGYTF,TGTGCCAGTACAGGGACAGGGGACTACTATGGCTACACCTTC
-,once,TRBJ2-5,TRBV5-4,CASSWTAQGETQYF,TGTGCCAGCAGCTGGACAGCCCAGGGGGAGACCCAGTACTTC
TRBD1,-,TRBJ1-1,TRBV10-3,CAISGDRGPVNTEAFF,TGTGCCATCAGCGGGGACAGGGGGCCCGTAAACACTGAAGCTTTCTTT
-,few,TRBJ2-7,TRBV9,CASSVEGGQNEQYF,TGTGCCAGCAGCGTAGAAGGGGGTCAGAACGAGCAGTACTTC
TRBD1,few,TRBJ2-7,TRBV6-5,CASSYRTGHYEQYF,TGTGCCAGCAGTTACCGGACAGGGCACTACGAGCAGTACTTC
TRBD1,-,TRBJ1-2,TRBV6-5,CASSYVRTGAIYGYTF,TGTGCCAGCAGTTACGTACGGACAGGGGCAATCTATGGCTACACCTTC
-,-,TRBJ1-4,TRBV18,CASSPVQRGIEKLFF,TGTGCCAGCTCACCGGTTCAAAGGGGAATAGAAAAACTGTTTTTT
-,few,TRBJ1-5,TRBV2,CASSRVRNQPQHF,TGTGCCAGCAGCAGGGTTCGCAATCAGCCCCAGCATTTT
-,-,TRBJ1-1,TRBV5-1,CASSLAAGVNTEAFF,TGCGCCAGCAGCTTGGCGGCAGGGGTGAACACTGAAGCTTTCTTT
-,-,TRBJ1-5,TRBV6-1,CASSEQGSNQPQHF,TGTGCCAGCAGTGAACAGGGGAGCAATCAGCCCCAGCATTTT
-,-,TRBJ2-7,TRBV19,CASTPEGGNYEQYF,TGTGCCAGTACCCCCGAGGGGGGGAACTACGAGCAGTACTTC
TRBD1,once,TRBJ2-7,TRBV30,CAWNTDRGGEQYF,TGTGCCTGGAACACGGACAGGGGAGGCGAGCAGTACTTC
-,-,TRBJ1-2,TRBV28,CASTRGQYYGYTF,TGTGCCAGCACCCGTGGACAGTACTATGGCTACACCTTC
TRBD2,-,TRBJ2-7,TRBV11-2,CASSLIAGAAYEQYF,TGTGCCAGCAGCTTAATAGCGGGAGCGGCATACGAGCAGTACTTC
-,-,TRBJ1-3,TRBV27,CASSLSLGALLSGNTIYF,TGTGCCAGCAGTTTATCGTTAGGAGCCCTCCTCTCTGGAAACACCATATATTTT
-,-,TRBJ1-3,TRBV28,CASSSGVAGNTIYF,TGTGCCAGCAGTTCAGGGGTGGCTGGAAACACCATATATTTT
TRBD1,-,TRBJ1-2,TRBV10-3,CAISAPGQVPGYTF,TGTGCCATCAGTGCTCCGGGACAGGTTCCTGGCTACACCTTC
-,-,TRBJ1-1,TRBV6-5,CASRPRQHTEAFF,TGTGCCAGCAGGCCCAGACAGCACACTGAAGCTTTCTTT
TRBD2,-,TRBJ2-1,TRBV25-1,CASARLAGNNEQFF,TGTGCCAGCGCAAGACTAGCGGGAAACAATGAGCAGTTCTTC
-,-,TRBJ1-3,TRBV29-1,CSVKPGLSGNTIYF,TGCAGCGTCAAACCGGGACTCTCTGGAAACACCATATATTTT
TRBD2,-,TRBJ2-5,TRBV29-1,CSVFSSGGVEQYF,TGCAGCGTTTTTTCCAGCGGGGGGGTAGAGCAGTACTTC
TRBD2,-,TRBJ2-1,TRBV7-6,CASSRPGLAGGLSDNEQFF,TGTGCCAGCAGTAGACCGGGACTAGCGGGAGGGTTATCTGACAATGAGCAGTTCTTC
-,-,TRBJ1-1,TRBV6-5,CASSPDSWLAFF,TGTGCCAGCAGTCCCGACAGCTGGTTAGCTTTCTTT
TRBD1,-,TRBJ1-1,TRBV5-1,CASSLSTGGNTEAFF,TGCGCCAGCAGCTTGAGTACAGGGGGAAACACTGAAGCTTTCTTT
-,-,TRBJ1-4,TRBV18,CASSPPSGEKLFF,TGTGCCAGCTCCCCGCCTTCCGGGGAAAAACTGTTTTTT
TRBD1,-,TRBJ2-2,TRBV11-2,CASSSRTGENTGELFF,TGTGCCAGCAGCTCTAGGACAGGGGAGAACACCGGGGAGCTGTTTTTT
TRBD2,-,TRBJ2-1,TRBV18,CASSPASGTNEQFF,TGTGCCAGCTCACCTGCTAGCGGGACAAATGAGCAGTTCTTC
TRBD1,-,TRBJ2-2,TRBV11-2,CASSFSLRQGATGELFF,TGTGCCAGCAGCTTTAGTTTGAGACAGGGGGCTACCGGGGAGCTGTTTTTT
TRBD1,few,TRBJ1-2,TRBV9,CASSSQGESLYGYTF,TGTGCCAGCAGCTCCCAGGGGGAGTCCCTCTATGGCTACACCTTC
-,few,TRBJ2-2,TRBV5-4,CASSFGSSNTGELFF,TGTGCCAGCAGCTTTGGGAGTTCGAACACCGGGGAGCTGTTTTTT
TRBD1,-,TRBJ1-1,TRBV5-4,CASSRDREDAEAFF,TGTGCCAGCAGTAGGGACAGGGAGGACGCTGAAGCTTTCTTT
TRBD2,-,TRBJ2-5,TRBV7-8,CASSLAGGEKTQYF,TGTGCCAGCAGCCTCGCCGGGGGGGAGAAGACCCAGTACTTC
TRBD1,-,TRBJ1-6,TRBV6-5,CASSNRQGGSPLHF,TGTGCCAGCAGTAACCGACAGGGAGGCTCACCCCTCCACTTT
TRBD1,-,TRBJ2-7,TRBV5-1,CASSLAGTGVNEQYF,TGCGCCAGCAGCTTAGCCGGGACAGGGGTTAACGAGCAGTACTTC
-,-,TRBJ2-2,TRBV11-2,CASKAAFEIYTGELFF,TGTGCCAGCAAAGCGGCGTTCGAGATTTACACCGGGGAGCTGTTTTTT
TRBD2,-,TRBJ2-7,TRBV6-1,CASSTGTSGTYEQYF,TGTGCCAGCAGTACTGGGACTAGCGGAACCTACGAGCAGTACTTC
-,-,TRBJ1-5,TRBV2,CASSRGQVNQPQHF,TGTGCCAGCAGTAGAGGGCAGGTGAACCAGCCCCAGCATTTT
TRBD1,-,TRBJ1-4,TRBV19,CASSITGTVQNEKLFF,TGTGCCAGTAGTATTACGGGGACAGTACAAAATGAAAAACTGTTTTTT
TRBD1,few,TRBJ1-1,TRBV5-4,CASSPQGRNTEAFF,TGTGCCAGCAGCCCACAGGGGAGGAACACTGAAGCTTTCTTT
TRBD2,-,TRBJ2-3,TRBV5-4,CASSPEGGRVDTQYF,TGTGCCAGCAGCCCCGAGGGCGGGAGAGTGGATACGCAGTATTTT
TRBD2,-,TRBJ2-7,TRBV4-1,CASSRMGLAGYEQYF,TGCGCCAGCAGCCGGATGGGACTAGCGGGCTACGAGCAGTACTTC
TRBD1,once,TRBJ1-2,TRBV7-2,CASSPTGERDYGYTF,TGTGCCAGCAGCCCCACAGGGGAGAGGGACTATGGCTACACCTTC
TRBD1,-,TRBJ2-1,TRBV6-1,CASSALLPGQGIYNEQFF,TGTGCCAGCAGTGCCCTACTCCCGGGACAGGGGATCTACAATGAGCAGTTCTTC
-,-,TRBJ2-1,TRBV7-6,CASSSRSTGRIHNEQFF,TGTGCCAGCAGCTCACGATCGACAGGCCGTATCCACAATGAGCAGTTCTTC
TRBD1,-,TRBJ1-2,TRBV5-1,CASSPGQGQIYYGYTF,TGCGCCAGCAGCCCGGGACAGGGGCAGATTTACTATGGCTACACCTTC
-,-,TRBJ2-1,TRBV29-1,CSVLLSYNEQFF,TGCAGCGTTCTCCTCTCCTACAATGAGCAGTTCTTC
TRBD2,-,TRBJ2-3,TRBV14,CASSQELAGGDTQYF,TGTGCCAGCAGCCAAGAATTAGCGGGAGGAGATACGCAGTATTTT
TRBD1,-,TRBJ2-2,TRBV7-6,CASSPATGITGELFF,TGTGCCAGCAGCCCAGCGACAGGGATCACCGGGGAGCTGTTTTTT